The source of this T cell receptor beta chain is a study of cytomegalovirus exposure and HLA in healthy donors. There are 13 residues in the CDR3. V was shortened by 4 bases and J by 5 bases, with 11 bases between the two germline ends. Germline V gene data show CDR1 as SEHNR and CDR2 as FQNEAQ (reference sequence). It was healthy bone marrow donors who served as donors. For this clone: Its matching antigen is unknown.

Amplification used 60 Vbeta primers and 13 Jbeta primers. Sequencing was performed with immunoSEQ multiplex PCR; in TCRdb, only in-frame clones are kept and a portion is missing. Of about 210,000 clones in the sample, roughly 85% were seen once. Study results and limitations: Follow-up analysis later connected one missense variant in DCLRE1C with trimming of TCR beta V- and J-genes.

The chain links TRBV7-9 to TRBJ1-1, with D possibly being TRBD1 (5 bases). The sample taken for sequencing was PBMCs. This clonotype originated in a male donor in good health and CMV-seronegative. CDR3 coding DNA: TGTGCCAGCAGCTCCAGGGATCAGACTGAAGCTTTCTTT. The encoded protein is CASSSRDQTEAFF.